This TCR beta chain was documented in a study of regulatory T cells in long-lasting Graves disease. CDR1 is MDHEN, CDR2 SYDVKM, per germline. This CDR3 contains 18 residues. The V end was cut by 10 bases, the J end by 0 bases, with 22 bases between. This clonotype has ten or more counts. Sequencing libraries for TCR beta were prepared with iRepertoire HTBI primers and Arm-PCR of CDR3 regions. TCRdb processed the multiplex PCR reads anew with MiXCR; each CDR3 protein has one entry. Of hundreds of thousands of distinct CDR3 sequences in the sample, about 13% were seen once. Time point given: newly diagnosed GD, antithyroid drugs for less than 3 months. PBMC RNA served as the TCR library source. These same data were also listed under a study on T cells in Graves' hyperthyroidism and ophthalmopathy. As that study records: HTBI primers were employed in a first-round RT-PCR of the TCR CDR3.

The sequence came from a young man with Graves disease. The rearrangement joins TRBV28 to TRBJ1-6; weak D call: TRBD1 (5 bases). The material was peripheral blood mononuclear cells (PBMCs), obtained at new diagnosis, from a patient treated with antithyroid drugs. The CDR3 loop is CATYFPGPRSSYNSPLHF. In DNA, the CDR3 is TGTGCCACCTACTTCCCGGGACCCAGAAGCTCCTATAATTCACCCCTCCACTTT. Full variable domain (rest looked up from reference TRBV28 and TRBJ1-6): DVKVTQSSRYLVKRTGEKVFLECVQDMDHENMFWYRQDPGLGLRLIYFSYDVKMKEKGDIPEGYSVSREKKERFSLILESASTNQTSMYLCATYFPGPRSSYNSPLHFGNGTRLTVT.